The sequence of this TCR beta chain was determined in a study of blood T cell repertoires in COVID-19. On the study more broadly: Collection of acute and convalescent COVID-19 samples took place in the United States, Italy and Spain. In each case, the material was cDNA or gDNA derived from T cells, B-cell-depleted T cells, or PBMCs.

Two negative PCRs, clearance, or symptom resolution characterized the recovered Cohort 3 donors. J gave up 1 base and V 2 bases, and 5 bases lay outside the gene matches. The germline V gene encodes CDR1 LNHDA and CDR2 SQIVND (reference sequence). This CDR3 has 16 residues. Original methodology: Reference gene primer amplification yielded estimated nucleated cell counts. The assay was immunoSEQ multiplex PCR, and TCRdb's table has in-frame clones only and misses some. V, J and clone size are those of that table, while D and trimming were read from the DNA. Of about 470,000 clones listed, approximately 90% are singletons.

The clonotype originates from a woman under 30 who had recovered from COVID-19. The J gene is TRBJ2-3, the V gene TRBV19, with 8 bases matching TRBD2. Source material: PBMCs or T cells enriched from blood (not recorded which). CDR3 sequence reads: CASSIPGRGGTDTQYF. CDR3 nucleotide sequence: TGTGCCAGTAGTATACCGGGGCGGGGGGGCACAGATACGCAGTATTTT. The full variable domain, its missing parts supplied by reference TRBV19 and TRBJ2-3, is DGGITQSPKYLFRKEGQNVTLSCEQNLNHDAMYWYRQDPGQGLRLIYYSQIVNDFQKGDIAEGYSVSREKKESFPLTVTSAQKNPTAFYLCASSIPGRGGTDTQYFGPGTRLTVL.